The 25 T cell receptor beta chains reported below all come from one sample, sequenced in a study of blood T cell repertoires in COVID-19. Measured with immunoSEQ multiplex PCR; TCRdb has only the in-frame clones, and not every one. The table has 200,000 or so clones, 80% to 90% seen once. Sequencing input: peripheral blood. The origin of the receptors is a woman aged 70 to 79 with acute or convalescent COVID-19.

The chain recombines TRBV15 with TRBJ1-4; no clear D. V was clipped by 1 base and J by 7 bases, with 10 bases between them. Germline CDR1 LNHNV, CDR2 YYDKDF (reference sequence). This CDR3 is built from 14 residues. The CDR3 here is CATSRGGPFEKLFF. The CDR3, as DNA: TGTGCCACCAGCAGAGGAGGCCCGTTTGAAAAACTGTTTTTT.

The chain uses TRBV9 and TRBJ1-6, with 7 bases matching TRBD1. Trimming cost V 3 bases and J 5 bases; bases outside gene matches: 2. This CDR3 is built from 14 residues. Germline loops: CDR1 SGDLS, CDR2 YYNGEE. The CDR3 sequence is CASSGGQNNSPLHF. The CDR3 DNA follows: TGTGCCAGCAGCGGGGGACAGAATAATTCACCCCTCCACTTT. The complete variable domain, with remaining parts taken from reference TRBV9 and TRBJ1-6, reads DSGVTQTPKHLITATGQRVTLRCSPRSGDLSVYWYQQSLDQGLQFLIQYYNGEERAKGNILERFSAQQFPDLHSELNLSSLELGDSALYFCASSGGQNNSPLHFGNGTRLTVT.

The genes are TRBV7-2 and TRBJ2-1; 8 bases align to TRBD2. The CDR3 sequence is 16 residues long. Germline lookup yields CDR1 SGHTA and CDR2 FQGNSA. V was pared by 5 bases and J by 4 bases, with 10 bases of the junction left unmatched. CDR3: CASSPLGTSGYNEQFF. The CDR3 DNA sequence: TGTGCCAGCAGCCCTTTGGGTACTAGCGGATACAATGAGCAGTTCTTC.

The chain has TRBV5-1 and TRBJ1-1; no firm D call. V lost 2 bases and J lost 5, with 16 bases in between. The CDR3 sequence is 15 residues long. Germline V gene data show CDR1 as SGHRS and CDR2 as YFSETQ. The CDR3 region has the DNA TGCGCCAGCAGCTTCGACAACCCCAGCCTTACTGAAGCTTTCTTT. Amino acids: CASSFDNPSLTEAFF.

This clone has more than one count but fewer than ten. V usage is TRBV28 and J usage is TRBJ2-2; 8 nucleotides align to TRBD1. V shed 4 bases, J shed 2 bases, and the junction held 3 bases outside the gene matches. Per germline, CDR1 MDHEN and CDR2 SYDVKM. The CDR3 is made up of 15 amino acids. In DNA form, the CDR3 reads TGTGCCAGCAGTTGGACAGGGTTTAACACCGGGGAGCTGTTTTTT. It yields the protein CASSWTGFNTGELFF.

The chain employs TRBV27 and TRBJ1-1; D ambiguous. Trimming left V 2 bases short and J 0 bases short, with 7 bases between. Germline V gene sequence: CDR1 MNHEY, CDR2 SMNVEV (reference sequence). This CDR3 contains 14 residues. This CDR3 reads CASSLRSVNTEAFF. CDR3 coding DNA: TGTGCCAGCAGTTTACGGTCGGTGAACACTGAAGCTTTCTTT.

The chain recombines TRBV27 with TRBJ2-5; 9 nucleotides agree with TRBD2. V shed 4 bases, J shed 4 bases, and the junction held 1 base outside the gene matches. The CDR3 sequence is 13 residues long. The germline V gene encodes CDR1 MNHEY and CDR2 SMNVEV (reference sequence). In DNA form, the CDR3 reads TGTGCCAGCAGTTGGCGGGAGGGAGAGACCCAGTACTTC. The encoded protein is CASSWREGETQYF.

The chain employs TRBV7-9 and TRBJ1-5, with D possibly matching TRBD1 (6 bases). This CDR3 spans 16 amino acids. Germline V lookup: CDR1 SEHNR, CDR2 FQNEAQ (reference sequence). V was pared by 1 base and J by 7 bases, with 17 bases between. CDR3 nucleotide sequence: TGTGCCAGCAGCTTAGTGGGCCCACTTCAGGGGCAGCCCCAGCATTTT. Protein sequence: CASSLVGPLQGQPQHF. Drawing the rest from reference TRBV7-9 and TRBJ1-5, the complete variable domain is DTGVSQNPRHKITKRGQNVTFRCDPISEHNRLYWYRQTLGQGPEFLTYFQNEAQLEKSRLLSDRFSAERPKGSFSTLEIQRTEQGDSAMYLCASSLVGPLQGQPQHFGDGTRLSIL.

This clone has a single count. The V call is TRBV5-1, the J call TRBJ2-7; 7 bases are a match to TRBD2. Germline lookup yields CDR1 SGHRS and CDR2 YFSETQ. The J segment lost 2 bases and the V segment lost 3 bases, leaving 11 bases of the junction unmatched. The CDR3 contains 16 residues. In DNA, the CDR3 is TGCGCCAGCAGCTGGGGACTAAGGGTTACAACCTACGAGCAGTACTTC. Amino acid sequence: CASSWGLRVTTYEQYF.

In its sample, this clone was seen once. The chain links TRBV3-1 (or the pseudogene TRBV3-2) to TRBJ1-2; TRBD1 matches at 8 bases. Germline CDR1 and CDR2: LGHDT and YNNKEL (reference sequence). Trimming cost V 2 bases and J 2 bases; bases outside gene matches: 4. The CDR3 loop spans 15 amino acids. CDR3: CASSQTGTGNYGYTF. CDR3 bases: TGTGCCAGCAGCCAAACCGGGACAGGCAACTATGGCTACACCTTC.

The chain uses TRBV9 and TRBJ2-5, with 11 bases matching TRBD2. J was trimmed by 5 bases and V by 0 bases; bases with no gene match: 3. The CDR3 runs 15 residues. Germline V gene lookup returns CDR1 SGDLS and CDR2 YYNGEE. CDR3 amino acids: CASSVVAGGGETQYF. The DNA of the CDR3 is TGTGCCAGCAGCGTAGTAGCGGGAGGGGGGGAGACCCAGTACTTC.

The chain recombines TRBV19 with TRBJ1-3; D gene ambiguous. The V end lost 6 bases, the J end lost 0 bases, and 9 bases lay between the germline ends. The length of the CDR3 is 14 residues. CDR1 LNHDA and CDR2 SQIVND come from the germline V gene (reference sequence). The CDR3 here is CASSVQFSGNTIYF. Written as DNA, the CDR3 is TGTGCCAGTAGCGTACAGTTCTCTGGAAACACCATATATTTT.

This sequence joins TRBV7-3 and TRBJ2-5; TRBD1 might be the D (6 bases). The CDR3 contains 15 residues. In germline, CDR1 is SGHTA, CDR2 FQGTGA. The V and J ends lost 0 bases and 5 bases respectively, with 13 bases between them. The CDR3 here is CASSLTGAIGETQYF. CDR3 in DNA: TGTGCCAGCAGCTTAACGGGGGCAATAGGGGAGACCCAGTACTTC. Supplemented by reference TRBV7-3 and TRBJ2-5, the full variable domain reads GAGVSQTPSNKVTEKGKYVELRCDPISGHTALYWYRQSLGQGPEFLIYFQGTGAADDSGLPNDRFFAVRPEGSVSTLKIQRTERGDSAVYLCASSLTGAIGETQYFGPGTRLLVL.

This clone was counted a few times. The V gene is TRBV10-1, the J gene TRBJ1-6, with 11 nucleotides matching TRBD1. V dropped 5 bases and J dropped 13; count of bases not matched to a gene: 4. Germline V gives CDR1 WNHNN, CDR2 SYGVQD (reference sequence). There are 13 residues in the CDR3. CDR3 in amino acids: CASSLGQGAPLHF. CDR3 DNA: TGCGCCAGCAGTCTTGGACAGGGGGCTCCCCTCCACTTT.

This chain links TRBV19 with TRBJ2-3; 10 bases match TRBD2. The V gene's germline CDR1 is LNHDA and CDR2 SQIVND (reference sequence). This CDR3 contains 18 residues. V gave up 4 bases and J gave up 2 bases; unmatched junction bases: 12. The CDR3 DNA reads TGTGCCAGTAGTAACGCAAAAAGCGGGAGGGTCAACACAGATACGCAGTATTTT. It is translated as CASSNAKSGRVNTDTQYF.

The chain carries TRBV11-3 and TRBJ2-1, with 7 bases matching TRBD1. Germline values: CDR1 SGHNT, CDR2 YENEEA. The ends lost 3 bases at V and 9 bases at J; junction bases unmatched: 8. The CDR3 is 14 residues long. The CDR3 coding sequence is TGTGCCAGCAGCTTGGCAGGGGGTAGGGGTGAGCAGTTCTTC. This translates into CASSLAGGRGEQFF.

This sequence joins TRBV7-2 and TRBJ2-7; D remains unclear. Germline values: CDR1 SGHTA, CDR2 FQGNSA. The CDR3 sequence is 14 residues long. V was clipped by 2 bases and J by 0 bases, with 8 bases between them. The CDR3 sequence: CASSLMAGSYEQYF. The CDR3 DNA follows: TGTGCCAGCAGCTTAATGGCAGGCTCCTACGAGCAGTACTTC.

This clone appeared once. The sample contains more than one DNA sequence encoding this CDR3. The CDR3: CASSPGQGSYEQYF. The CDR3 bases are TGTGCCAGCTCACCAGGACAGGGATCCTACGAGCAGTACTTC. This rearrangement joins TRBV18 to TRBJ2-7, with TRBD1 identical over 8 bases. The germline V gene has CDR1 KGHSH and CDR2 LQKENI. V lost 2 bases, J lost 1 base, and 1 base stayed unmatched. This CDR3 region has 14 residues.

Written as DNA, the CDR3 is TGCAGCGTTGCGCCCGGACAGGGGTCGGGAGGCTACACCTTC. Translation: CSVAPGQGSGGYTF. The chain is built from TRBV29-1 and TRBJ1-2, with 9 bases lining up with TRBD1. V trimming: 4 bases; J trimming: 8 bases; junction bases outside the gene matches: 11. The CDR3 loop spans 14 amino acids. Germline V gene data show CDR1 as SQVTM and CDR2 as ANQGSEA.

V is TRBV4-3 and J is TRBJ2-7; TRBD1 agrees at 7 bases. Looked up from germline, CDR1 is LGHNA and CDR2 is YSLEER. V lost 1 base and J lost 2; bases outside the gene matches: 8. The CDR3 is 16 amino acids. The CDR3, as DNA: TGCGCCAGCAGCCAAGCCAGGACAGGTCCCCCCTACGAGCAGTACTTC. Protein product: CASSQARTGPPYEQYF.

CDR3 nucleotide sequence: TGTGCCAGCAGTTTAGCGTCGGTTAATCAGCCCCAGCATTTT. Amino acids: CASSLASVNQPQHF. The chain employs TRBV27 and TRBJ1-5; unclear D gene. Trimming pared 2 bases from V and 4 bases from J, leaving 9 bases between. CDR3 length: 14 residues. Germline V CDR1 and CDR2: MNHEY, SMNVEV (reference sequence).

This chain uses TRBV24-1 with TRBJ2-1; D is undetermined. V was cut by 6 bases and J by 6 bases, with 14 bases left in between. Germline V gene sequence: CDR1 KGHDR, CDR2 SFDVKD. CDR3 length: 14 amino acids. The CDR3, as DNA: TGTGCCACCAGTACACGGGTCCTGAGCAATGAGCAGTTCTTC. Amino acid sequence: CATSTRVLSNEQFF.

Here the CDR3 reads CASSQGQGYQPQHF. Written as DNA, the CDR3 is TGCGCCAGCAGCCAAGGACAGGGATATCAGCCCCAGCATTTT. The V gene is TRBV4-1, the J gene TRBJ1-5; 7 bases fit TRBD1. With V trimmed by 1 base and J by 5 bases, 2 bases remained unmatched. CDR1 MGHRA and CDR2 YSYEKL come from the germline V gene. CDR3 length: 14 residues.

This clone was detected only a few times. V and J are TRBV6-2 or TRBV6-3 and TRBJ1-1; D might be TRBD1 (6 bases). Germline V gene data show CDR1 as MNHEY and CDR2 as SVGEGT. CDR3 length: 15 amino acids. V lost 5 bases to trimming and J lost 0 bases, with 13 bases between them. The CDR3 bases are TGTGCCAGCAGTCGGCCGGGACACCTGAACACTGAAGCTTTCTTT. Translation gives CASSRPGHLNTEAFF.

The rearrangement links TRBV5-6 to TRBJ2-7, with a weak D call TRBD2 (6 bases). V was pared by 1 base and J by 6 bases, with 8 bases between. Germline CDR1 is SGHDT and CDR2 is YYEEEE. This CDR3 contains 12 residues. Here the CDR3 reads CASSLRRAEQYF. The CDR3 DNA follows: TGTGCCAGCAGCTTGAGGAGGGCCGAGCAGTACTTC.